A selection of T cell receptor beta chains follows, all from one sample in a study of cytomegalovirus exposure and HLA in healthy donors. The repertoire was sequenced with immunoSEQ multiplex PCR; TCRdb's copy has only in-frame clones and lacks some. Of roughly 130,000 clones in the sample, roughly 88% were seen once. Sequenced material: PBMCs. These receptor sequences come from a woman aged 18 to 35 in good health and CMV-seropositive. Each CDR3 is given without its conserved first and last residue. A D gene is named only where the DNA matches it firmly.

CDR3aa	len	v_gene	j_gene	d_gene
ASSESNPGDVQF	12	TRBV10-2	TRBJ2-1	NA
ASSTTGWGGEQY	12	TRBV6-5	TRBJ2-7	NA
SVNHGTSGVTDTQY	14	TRBV29-1	TRBJ2-3	TRBD2
ATTRTGGYEQY	11	TRBV6-5	TRBJ2-7	TRBD1
ASSQDGGSAEAF	12	TRBV4-1	TRBJ1-1	NA
ASSLEVGETQY	11	TRBV7-9	TRBJ2-5	NA
ASSQEATYEQY	11	TRBV4-1	TRBJ2-7	NA
ASSLLGPEVNYNEQF	15	TRBV27	TRBJ2-1	NA
ASKGQTNYGYT	11	TRBV19	TRBJ1-2	TRBD1
ATSRDTLAEEQF	12	TRBV15	TRBJ2-1	TRBD2
ASSVLAVNNEQF	12	TRBV2	TRBJ2-1	TRBD2
ADGQGLPKMNTEAF	14	TRBV6-4	TRBJ1-1	TRBD1
ASSFSGATQYEQY	13	TRBV19	TRBJ2-7	TRBD2
ASSGRIAGKHTGELF	15	TRBV11-2	TRBJ2-2	NA
ASSVGPGEMNTEAF	14	TRBV9	TRBJ1-1	NA
ASSQVTGAYEQY	12	TRBV4-1	NA	TRBD1